What follows is one T cell receptor beta chain and its context. The sample originates from a study of cytomegalovirus exposure and HLA in healthy donors. This CDR3 region has 16 residues. Trimming at V came to 5 bases and at J to 3 bases, leaving 12 bases not matched to a gene. Germline assignment: CDR1 SGHAT and CDR2 FQNNGV. PCR was performed using 60 Vbeta and 13 Jbeta primers. This table comes from immunoSEQ multiplex PCR, and its TCRdb copy is limited to in-frame clones, with some not included. The repertoire holds 160,000 or so clones, with around 75% as singletons. The chain recombines TRBV11-2 with TRBJ2-5; 7 bases are a match to TRBD1. The sample comprised PBMCs. This receptor was taken from a female donor in good health and CMV-seronegative. This CDR3 is CASSPTGTDGEETQYF. The DNA for the CDR3 is TGTGCCAGCAGCCCCACGGGGACAGATGGGGAAGAGACCCAGTACTTC.